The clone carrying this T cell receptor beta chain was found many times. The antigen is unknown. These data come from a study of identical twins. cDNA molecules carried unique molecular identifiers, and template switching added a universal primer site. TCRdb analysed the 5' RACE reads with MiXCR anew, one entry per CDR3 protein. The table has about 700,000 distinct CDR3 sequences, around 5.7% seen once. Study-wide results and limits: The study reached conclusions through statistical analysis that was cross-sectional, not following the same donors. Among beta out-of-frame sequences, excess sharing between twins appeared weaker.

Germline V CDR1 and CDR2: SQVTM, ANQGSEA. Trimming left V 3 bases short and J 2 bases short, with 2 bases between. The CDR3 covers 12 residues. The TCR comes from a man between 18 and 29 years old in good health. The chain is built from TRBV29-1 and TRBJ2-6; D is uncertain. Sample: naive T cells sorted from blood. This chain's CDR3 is CSVETGANVLTF. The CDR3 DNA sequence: TGCAGCGTTGAGACTGGGGCCAACGTCCTGACTTTC.